A selection of T cell receptor beta chains follows, all from one sample in a study of regulatory T cells in long-lasting Graves disease. Each CDR3 protein gets one entry after TCRdb re-called the multiplex PCR reads with MiXCR. This table holds around 460,000 distinct CDR3 sequences, around 13% found once. A further study also used this sample, focusing on T cells in Graves' hyperthyroidism and ophthalmopathy.

Specimen: peripheral blood mononuclear cells (PBMCs), collected at new diagnosis, from a patient treated with antithyroid drugs. Source of these receptors: a woman aged 45-60 years with Graves disease. CDR3s include the opening cysteine and the closing phenylalanine or tryptophan. The D gene is left open where the match is weak. Size is stated for part of the rows, as once, few or many counts, or as a class when the clone is expanded.

D	J	length	V	size	CDR3	DNA
TRBD2	TRBJ2-1	16	TRBV29-1	many	CSVESRTSGSYNEQFF	TGCAGCGTTGAAAGCCGTACTAGCGGGAGTTACAATGAGCAGTTCTTC
-	TRBJ2-1	17	TRBV20-1	many	CSARDLSRTIVGAEQFF	TGCAGTGCTAGAGACTTATCTAGGACTATCGTCGGGGCTGAGCAGTTCTTC
-	TRBJ1-1	12	TRBV29-1	many	CSVDPQGTEAFF	TGCAGCGTTGATCCGCAGGGCACTGAAGCTTTCTTT
TRBD2	TRBJ2-1	15	TRBV9	-	CASHRTSGSGNEQFF	TGTGCCAGCCACCGCACTAGCGGGAGTGGTAATGAGCAGTTCTTC
TRBD2	TRBJ2-5	14	TRBV20-1	-	CSARVLTSAETQYF	TGCAGTGCTAGAGTTTTGACTAGCGCCGAGACCCAGTACTTC
TRBD1	TRBJ2-1	15	TRBV20-1	few	CSARDPSGQGNEQFF	TGCAGTGCTAGAGATCCCTCGGGACAGGGTAATGAGCAGTTCTTC
-	TRBJ1-3	20	TRBV12-5	-	CASGFLLTRQGSPEGNTIYF	TGTGCTAGTGGTTTCCTATTAACCCGGCAGGGTAGTCCAGAGGGAAACACCATATATTTT
-	TRBJ1-1	13	TRBV29-1	many	CSVEVGRITEAFF	TGCAGCGTTGAAGTCGGCAGGATCACTGAAGCTTTCTTT
TRBD2	TRBJ2-7	12	TRBV28	many	CASSSNLAGVAF	TGTGCCAGCTCTTCCAACTTGGCGGGAGTCGCATTC
-	TRBJ1-1	13	TRBV27	many	CASSFSPGTEAFF	TGTGCCAGCAGTTTCTCGCCTGGCACTGAAGCTTTCTTT
TRBD1	TRBJ2-7	13	TRBV20-1	-	CSCGTGGIYEQYF	TGCAGCTGCGGGACAGGGGGCATCTACGAGCAGTACTTC
-	TRBJ1-3	17	TRBV19	-	CASLRATAAGSGNTIYF	TGTGCCAGCCTACGGGCCACAGCTGCCGGGAGCGGAAACACCATATATTTT
-	TRBJ2-3	15	TRBV6-1	many	CASSEARQGTDTQYF	TGTGCCAGCAGTGAAGCGCGACAGGGCACAGATACGCAGTATTTT
TRBD2	TRBJ2-1	15	TRBV6-2/TRBV6-3	few	CASSRGLAGGPEQFF	TGTGCCAGCAGTAGGGGACTAGCGGGAGGGCCTGAGCAGTTCTTC
-	TRBJ1-1	17	TRBV18	-	CASSPSGIGGSNTEAFF	TGTGCCAGCTCACCGTCGGGGATCGGGGGATCCAACACTGAAGCTTTCTTT
TRBD2	TRBJ2-5	17	TRBV24-1	-	CATSDSPASGYQETQYF	TGTGCCACCAGTGATTCCCCGGCTAGCGGGTACCAAGAGACCCAGTACTTC
-	TRBJ1-6	14	TRBV20-1	-	CSARDRTVNSPLHF	TGCAGTGCTAGAGATAGGACAGTAAATTCACCCCTCCACTTT
-	TRBJ2-5	13	TRBV3-1	few	CASSPTRGGTQYF	TGTGCCAGCAGCCCAACTAGAGGGGGGACCCAGTACTTC
TRBD2	TRBJ2-1	17	TRBV12-3/TRBV12-4	many	CASSFGLAGNLYNEQFF	TGTGCCAGCAGTTTTGGACTAGCGGGGAACCTATACAATGAGCAGTTCTTC
-	TRBJ1-5	14	TRBV5-1	many	CASSAAGGNQPQHF	TGCGCCAGCAGCGCGGCAGGGGGCAATCAGCCCCAGCATTTT
-	TRBJ2-7	13	TRBV29-1	few	CSVGGDRVYEQYF	TGCAGCGTTGGAGGGGATAGGGTCTACGAGCAGTACTTC
-	TRBJ1-2	13	TRBV2	many	CASSLQGYGGYTF	TGTGCCAGCAGTCTACAGGGATACGGTGGCTACACCTTC
TRBD2	TRBJ2-1	19	TRBV27	many	CASTPEGEASGFSYNEQFF	TGTGCCAGCACCCCGGAGGGGGAGGCTAGCGGGTTCTCCTACAATGAGCAGTTCTTC
-	TRBJ1-2	14	TRBV7-9	-	CASSFTEVWVGYTF	TGTGCCAGCAGCTTCACGGAGGTTTGGGTTGGCTACACCTTC
-	TRBJ2-7	18	TRBV7-3	-	CASSPGGPATGKHNEQYF	TGTGCCAGCAGCCCCGGGGGCCCAGCGACAGGGAAGCACAATGAGCAGTACTTC
-	TRBJ1-2	12	TRBV12-3/TRBV12-4	many	CASSFPVYGYTF	TGTGCCAGCAGTTTTCCAGTCTATGGCTACACCTTC
-	TRBJ2-3	22	TRBV12-3/TRBV12-4	many	CASSSPKGQGWGSGKEADTQYF	TGTGCCAGCAGTTCACCCAAAGGACAGGGCTGGGGAAGCGGGAAGGAAGCAGATACGCAGTATTTT
-	TRBJ1-1	14	TRBV5-1	few	CASSLLGVDTEAFF	TGCGCCAGCAGCTTGTTGGGGGTGGACACTGAAGCTTTCTTT
-	TRBJ2-3	17	TRBV24-1	few	CATSDLGEGDPTDTQYF	TGTGCCACCAGTGATTTGGGGGAAGGGGACCCCACAGATACGCAGTATTTT
TRBD2	TRBJ2-5	15	TRBV3-1	-	CASRGVLAGKETEYF	TGTGCCAGCAGGGGGGTCCTAGCGGGAAAAGAGACCGAGTACTTC
TRBD2	TRBJ2-2	16	TRBV5-4	few	CASSPGTSGTPGELFF	TGTGCCAGCAGCCCAGGGACTAGCGGGACCCCCGGGGAGCTGTTTTTT
-	TRBJ1-2	15	TRBV28	once	CASSINPPNSEGYTF	TGTGCCAGCAGTATAAACCCCCCGAACAGTGAGGGCTACACCTTC
-	TRBJ1-5	13	TRBV29-1	-	CSVGGHLGQPQHF	TGCAGCGTTGGAGGGCATTTGGGTCAGCCCCAGCATTTT